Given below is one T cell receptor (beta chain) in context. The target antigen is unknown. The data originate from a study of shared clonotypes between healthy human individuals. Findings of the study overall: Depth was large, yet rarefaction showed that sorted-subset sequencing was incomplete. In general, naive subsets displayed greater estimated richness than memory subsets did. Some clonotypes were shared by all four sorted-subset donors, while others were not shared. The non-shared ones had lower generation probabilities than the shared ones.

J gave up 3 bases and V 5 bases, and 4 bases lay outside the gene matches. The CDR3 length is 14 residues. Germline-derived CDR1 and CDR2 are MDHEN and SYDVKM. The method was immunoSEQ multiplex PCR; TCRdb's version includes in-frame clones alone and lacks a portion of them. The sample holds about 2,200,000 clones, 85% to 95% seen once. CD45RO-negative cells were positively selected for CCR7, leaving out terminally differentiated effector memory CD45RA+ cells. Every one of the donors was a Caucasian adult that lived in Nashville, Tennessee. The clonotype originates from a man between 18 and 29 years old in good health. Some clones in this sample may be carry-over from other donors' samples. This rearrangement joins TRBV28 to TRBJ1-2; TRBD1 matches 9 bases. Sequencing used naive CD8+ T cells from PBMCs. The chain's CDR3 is CASSNTGGDYGYTF. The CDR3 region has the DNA TGTGCCAGCAGTAACACAGGGGGCGACTATGGCTACACCTTC.